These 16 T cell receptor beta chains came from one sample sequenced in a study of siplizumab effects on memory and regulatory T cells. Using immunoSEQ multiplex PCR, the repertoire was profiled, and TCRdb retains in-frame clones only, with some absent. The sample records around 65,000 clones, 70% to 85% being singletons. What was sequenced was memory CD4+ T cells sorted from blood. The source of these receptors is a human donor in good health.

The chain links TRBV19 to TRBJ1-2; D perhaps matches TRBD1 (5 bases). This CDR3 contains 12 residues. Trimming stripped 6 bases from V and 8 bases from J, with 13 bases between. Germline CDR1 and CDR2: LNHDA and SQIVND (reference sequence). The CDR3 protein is CASSPAGSGYTF. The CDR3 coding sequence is TGTGCCAGTAGCCCGGCAGGGAGCGGCTACACCTTC.

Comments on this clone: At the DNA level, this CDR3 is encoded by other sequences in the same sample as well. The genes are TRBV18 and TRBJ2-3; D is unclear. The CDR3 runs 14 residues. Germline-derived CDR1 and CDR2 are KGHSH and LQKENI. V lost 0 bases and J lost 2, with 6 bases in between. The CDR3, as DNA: TGTGCCAGCTCACCACCACTACCCACAGATACGCAGTATTTT. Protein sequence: CASSPPLPTDTQYF.

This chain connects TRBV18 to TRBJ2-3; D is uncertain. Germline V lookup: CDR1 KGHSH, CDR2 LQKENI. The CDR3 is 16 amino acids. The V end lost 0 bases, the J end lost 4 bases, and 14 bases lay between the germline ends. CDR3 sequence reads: CASSPPSVARADTQYF. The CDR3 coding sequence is TGTGCCAGCTCACCACCGTCGGTAGCCCGCGCAGATACGCAGTATTTT.

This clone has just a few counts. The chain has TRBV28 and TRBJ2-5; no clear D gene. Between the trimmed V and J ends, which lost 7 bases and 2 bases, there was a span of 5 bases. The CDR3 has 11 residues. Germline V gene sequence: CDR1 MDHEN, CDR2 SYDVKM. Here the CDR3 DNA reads TGTGCCAGCATTGGACAAGAGACCCAGTACTTC. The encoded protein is CASIGQETQYF. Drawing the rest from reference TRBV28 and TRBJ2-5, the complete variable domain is DVKVTQSSRYLVKRTGEKVFLECVQDMDHENMFWYRQDPGLGLRLIYFSYDVKMKEKGDIPEGYSVSREKKERFSLILESASTNQTSMYLCASIGQETQYFGPGTRLLVL.

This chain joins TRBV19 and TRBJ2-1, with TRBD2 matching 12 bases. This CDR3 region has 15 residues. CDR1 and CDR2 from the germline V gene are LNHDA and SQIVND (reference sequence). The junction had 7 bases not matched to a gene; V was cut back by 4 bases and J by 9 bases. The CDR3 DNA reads TGTGCCAGTAGTACCCGACTAGCGGGGGTTTTTGAGCAGTTCTTC. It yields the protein CASSTRLAGVFEQFF.

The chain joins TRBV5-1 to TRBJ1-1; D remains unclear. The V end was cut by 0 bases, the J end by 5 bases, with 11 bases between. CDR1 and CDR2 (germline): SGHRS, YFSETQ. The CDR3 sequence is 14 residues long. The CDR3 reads CASSLAGMSTEAFF. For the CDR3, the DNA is TGCGCCAGCAGCTTGGCCGGGATGTCAACTGAAGCTTTCTTT.

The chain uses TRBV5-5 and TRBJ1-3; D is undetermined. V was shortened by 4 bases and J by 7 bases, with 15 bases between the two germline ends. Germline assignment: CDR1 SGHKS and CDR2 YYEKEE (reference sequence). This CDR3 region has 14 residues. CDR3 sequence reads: CASSVDGVRNTIYF. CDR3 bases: TGTGCCAGCAGCGTAGACGGAGTACGTAACACCATATATTTT.

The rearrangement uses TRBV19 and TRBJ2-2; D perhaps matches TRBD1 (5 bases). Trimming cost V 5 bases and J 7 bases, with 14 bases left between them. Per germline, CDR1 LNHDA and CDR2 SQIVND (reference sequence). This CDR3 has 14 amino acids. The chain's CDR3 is CASSPHTGGGELFF. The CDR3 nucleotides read TGTGCCAGTAGTCCCCACACAGGTGGCGGGGAGCTGTTTTTT.

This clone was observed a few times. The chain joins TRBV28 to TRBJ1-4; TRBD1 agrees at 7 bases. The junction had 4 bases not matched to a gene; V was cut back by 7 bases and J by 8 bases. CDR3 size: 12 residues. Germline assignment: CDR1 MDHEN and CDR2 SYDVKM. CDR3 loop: CASTGGKEKLFF. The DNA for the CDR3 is TGTGCCAGCACAGGGGGTAAGGAAAAACTGTTTTTT.

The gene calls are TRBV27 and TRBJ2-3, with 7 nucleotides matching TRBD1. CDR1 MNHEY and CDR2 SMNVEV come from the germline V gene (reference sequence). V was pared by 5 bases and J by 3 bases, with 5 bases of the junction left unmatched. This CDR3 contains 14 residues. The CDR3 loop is CASSKQGLTDTQYF. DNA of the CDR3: TGTGCCAGCAGTAAACAGGGGTTAACAGATACGCAGTATTTT.

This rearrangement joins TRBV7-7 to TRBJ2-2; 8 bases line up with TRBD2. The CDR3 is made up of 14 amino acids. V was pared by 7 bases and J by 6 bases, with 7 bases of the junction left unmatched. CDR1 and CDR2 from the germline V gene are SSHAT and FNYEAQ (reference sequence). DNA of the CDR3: TGTGCCAGCACCGATGGACTAGCTGCCGGGGAGCTGTTTTTT. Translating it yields CASTDGLAAGELFF.

The CDR3 sequence is CASSPGGGAPEQYF. CDR3 coding DNA: TGTGCCAGCTCACCTGGTGGGGGAGCCCCCGAGCAGTACTTC. V and J are TRBV18 and TRBJ2-7; D tentatively reads TRBD1 or TRBD2 (5 bases each). Germline V CDR1 and CDR2: KGHSH, LQKENI. The CDR3 spans 14 residues. Trimming removed 3 bases at V and 6 bases at J, with 15 bases between.

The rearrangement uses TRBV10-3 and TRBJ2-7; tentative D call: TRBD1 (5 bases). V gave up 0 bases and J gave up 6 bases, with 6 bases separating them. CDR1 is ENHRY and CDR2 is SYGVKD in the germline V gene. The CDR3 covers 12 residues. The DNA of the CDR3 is TGTGCCATCAGTGAGTCCGACAGCGAGCAGTACTTC. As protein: CAISESDSEQYF.

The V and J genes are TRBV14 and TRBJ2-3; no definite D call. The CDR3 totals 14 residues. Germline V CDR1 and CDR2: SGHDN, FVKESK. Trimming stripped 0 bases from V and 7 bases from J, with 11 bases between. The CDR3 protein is CASSQDLAANTQYF. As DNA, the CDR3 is TGTGCCAGCAGCCAAGATCTGGCGGCCAATACGCAGTATTTT.

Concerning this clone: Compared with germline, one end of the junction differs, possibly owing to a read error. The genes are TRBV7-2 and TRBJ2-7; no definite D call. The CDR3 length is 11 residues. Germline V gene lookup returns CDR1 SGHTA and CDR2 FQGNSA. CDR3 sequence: CASSLAADRHF. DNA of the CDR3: TGTGCCAGCAGCTTAGCGGCCGATCGGCACTTC.

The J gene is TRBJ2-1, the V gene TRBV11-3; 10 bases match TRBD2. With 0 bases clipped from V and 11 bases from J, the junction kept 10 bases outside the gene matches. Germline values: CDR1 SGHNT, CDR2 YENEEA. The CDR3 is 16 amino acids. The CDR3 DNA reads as TGTGCCAGCAGCTTAGAAGTAGCGGGGGGCCTAACCAAGCAGTTCTTC. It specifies CASSLEVAGGLTKQFF.